The clone carrying this TCR beta chain was seen ten or more times. Its antigen is still unknown. The data are from a study of T cells in Graves' hyperthyroidism and ophthalmopathy. Study-level points and caveats: Blood also showed most of the thyroid clonotypes that were expanded above 0.001.

The CDR3 contains 15 residues. V lost 4 bases to trimming and J lost 8 bases; unmatched junction nucleotides: 9. Germline V gene sequence: CDR1 SGHRS, CDR2 YFSETQ. Amplification targeted TCR beta CDR3 regions from RNA transcripts. Carried out on the TCR CDR3, a first-round RT-PCR used the HTBI primer set. TCRdb redid the calling of the multiplex PCR reads with MiXCR, one entry per CDR3 protein. Here the sample spans 270,000 or so distinct CDR3 sequences, approximately 14% being singletons. The chain links TRBV5-1 to TRBJ2-1; TRBD1 aligns across 10 bases. Sequences were obtained from blood. This clonotype was obtained from a woman between 50 and 59 years old with Graves' hyperthyroidism that later progressed to Graves' ophthalmopathy. This CDR3 is CASSLGQGNIYEQFF. Here the CDR3 DNA reads TGCGCCAGCAGCCTGGGACAGGGGAATATCTATGAGCAGTTCTTC.